This TCR beta chain was observed in a study of molecular identifiers for immune sequencing clone quantification. V dropped 0 bases and J dropped 2; count of bases not matched to a gene: 13. The CDR3 has 18 residues. From germline, CDR1 is SGHRS and CDR2 YFSETQ. TCRdb redid the calling of the PCR reads with MiXCR, one entry per CDR3 protein. Seen here are 400,000 to 600,000 distinct CDR3 sequences, about 20% observed once, and the top ten hold approximately 0.84%. This clonotype was seen a few times. The antigen remains unidentified. Study outcomes and limitations: Highly expanded clone sizes could end up underestimated if a barcode were shared by identical TCR molecules.

Sequences were obtained from naive CD8+ T cells from blood, with Jurkat cell RNA spiked in. The subset denotes: FACS-sorted CD8+CD4-CCR7+CD45RA+ naive T cells. This TCR was recovered from a human donor in good health. Some libraries in this study had Jurkat cell RNA spiked in. This chain connects TRBV5-1 to TRBJ2-5; 7 bases are shared with TRBD2. The CDR3, as DNA: TGCGCCAGCAGCTTGGTGGGGGGGACCCCCCGAAATCAAGAGACCCAGTACTTC. It specifies CASSLVGGTPRNQETQYF.